This T cell receptor (beta chain) appears in the sequencing data of a study of breast tumors, draining lymph nodes, adjacent tissues. This clonotype was seen at least ten times. Its antigen is unknown. Study-level results: Compared with lymph nodes, tumors were less diverse; compared with nontumor tissue, more.

Samples came from axillary lymph nodes draining the breast cancer. TCRdb recomputed calls from the multiplex PCR reads with MiXCR, one row per CDR3 protein. The repertoire holds about 170,000 distinct CDR3 sequences, with 30% to 40% as singletons. The receptor was isolated from a female donor with breast cancer. Some clones in this sample may be carry-over from other donors' samples. Sequencing input: axillary lymph node tissue.

The CDR3, as DNA: TGTGCCAGCAGCCTAGCGGGAGTAGGGACAGATACGCAGTATTTT. Translated, it gives CASSLAGVGTDTQYF. The chain joins TRBV5-8 to TRBJ2-3, with 10 nucleotides matching TRBD2. This CDR3 region has 15 residues. Trimming took 4 bases from V and 3 from J; bases not matched to a gene: 5. CDR1 is SGHTS and CDR2 is YDEGEE in the germline V gene.